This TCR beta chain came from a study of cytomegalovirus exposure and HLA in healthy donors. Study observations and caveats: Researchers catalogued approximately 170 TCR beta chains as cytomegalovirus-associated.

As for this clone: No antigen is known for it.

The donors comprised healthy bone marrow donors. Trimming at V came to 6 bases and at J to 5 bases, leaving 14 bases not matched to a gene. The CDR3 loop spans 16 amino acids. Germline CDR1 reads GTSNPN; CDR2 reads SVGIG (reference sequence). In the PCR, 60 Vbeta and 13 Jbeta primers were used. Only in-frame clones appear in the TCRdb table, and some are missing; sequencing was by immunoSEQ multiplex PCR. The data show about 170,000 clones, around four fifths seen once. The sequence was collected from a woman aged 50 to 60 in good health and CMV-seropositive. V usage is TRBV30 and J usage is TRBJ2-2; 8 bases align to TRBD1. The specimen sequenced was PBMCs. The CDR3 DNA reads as TGTGCCTGCCCACCCGGGCAGGGGGCGGATACCGGGGAGCTGTTTTTT. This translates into CACPPGQGADTGELFF.